A selection of T cell receptor beta chains follows, all from one sample in a study of T cells in Graves' hyperthyroidism and ophthalmopathy. TCRdb itself ran the multiplex PCR reads through MiXCR, one entry per CDR3 protein. The sample yields around 300,000 distinct CDR3 sequences, roughly 22% seen once. Sequencing was performed on blood. The receptors were gathered from a man between 25 and 39 years old with Graves' ophthalmopathy. CDR3s include the opening cysteine and the closing phenylalanine or tryptophan.

V	CDR3
TRBV7-8	CASSQRRGDVAGGSREQYF
TRBV28	CASSLWGTTNTGELFF
TRBV20-1	CSARERRISYNEQFF
TRBV20-1	CSARDQLYQPQHF
TRBV3-1	CASSQELAKLETQYF
TRBV25-1	CASSGGYGPYNEQFF
TRBV27	CASSGSWSQETQYF
TRBV2	CASSEREGFGSNEKLFF
TRBV28	CASRGDRVRGCAF
TRBV20-1	CSARGHGLSNQPQHF
TRBV20-1	CSASGAVNTEAFF
TRBV7-2	CASRTGYQPQHF
TRBV12-5	CASGLGNEQYF
TRBV7-9	CASSLVGQRGYTF
TRBV7-2	CASSRETGWGTTDTQYF
TRBV19	CASIEVGTTSNQPQHF
TRBV24-1	CATIPARRLYNSPLHF
TRBV9	CASSASGDTQYF
TRBV7-2	CASSLGSDNEQFF
TRBV24-1	CATSGVGGDTEAFF
TRBV11-3	CASSLVLTGSPRSTGELFF
TRBV6-1	CASSSPGQGLNYEQYF
TRBV7-2	CASRGQGAPGELFF
TRBV11-2	CASSLDRTPIYEQYF
TRBV18	CASSSDLTGELFF
TRBV6-2/TRBV6-3	CASSNTKQGGSKAGELFF
TRBV6-6	CASSYSMPGELFF
TRBV20-1	CSARAEAGVYNSPLHF
TRBV28	CASSFPGLPEQFF
TRBV18	CASSRTGAGQFF
TRBV7-8	CASSLARDSNEKLFF
TRBV5-6	CASSFKGMDTEAFF
TRBV7-8	CASSLFSGSGTDTQYF
TRBV9	CASSPIALGEQYF
TRBV28	CASSRAANTEAFF
TRBV2	CASTRQVLVTNYGYTF
TRBV18	CASSPSGVVNEQYF
TRBV12-3/TRBV12-4	CASSQNTGGYNSPLHF
TRBV6-1	CASSETGGFSYEQYF
TRBV28	CASSLEGAGNNEQFF
TRBV20-1	CSVPGSSANYGYTF